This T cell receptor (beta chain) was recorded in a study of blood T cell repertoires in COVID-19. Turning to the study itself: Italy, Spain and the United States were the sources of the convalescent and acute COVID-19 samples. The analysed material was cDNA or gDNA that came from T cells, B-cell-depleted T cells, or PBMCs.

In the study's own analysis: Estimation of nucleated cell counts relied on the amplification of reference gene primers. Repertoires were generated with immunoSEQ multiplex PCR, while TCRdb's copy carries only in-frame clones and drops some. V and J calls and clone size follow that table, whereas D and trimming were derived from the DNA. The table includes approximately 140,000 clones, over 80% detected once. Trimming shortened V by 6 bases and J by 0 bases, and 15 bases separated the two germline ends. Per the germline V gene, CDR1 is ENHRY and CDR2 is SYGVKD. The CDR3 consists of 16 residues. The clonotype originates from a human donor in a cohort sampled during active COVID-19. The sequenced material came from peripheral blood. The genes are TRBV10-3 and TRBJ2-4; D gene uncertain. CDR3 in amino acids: CAISDNRPLAKNIQYF. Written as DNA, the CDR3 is TGTGCCATCAGCGATAACAGACCTCTAGCCAAAAACATTCAGTACTTC.